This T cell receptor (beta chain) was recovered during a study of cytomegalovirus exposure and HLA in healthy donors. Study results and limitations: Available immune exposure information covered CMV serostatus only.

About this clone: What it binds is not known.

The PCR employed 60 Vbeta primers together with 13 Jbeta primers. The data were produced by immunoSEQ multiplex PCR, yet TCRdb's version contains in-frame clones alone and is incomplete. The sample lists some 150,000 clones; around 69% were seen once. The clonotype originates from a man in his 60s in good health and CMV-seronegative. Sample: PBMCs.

The DNA of the CDR3 is TGTGCCAGCAGTTTTCTAGGGAGCTACGAGCAGTACTTC. Translation: CASSFLGSYEQYF. This chain links TRBV27 with TRBJ2-7, with D possibly matching TRBD2 (5 bases). CDR3 size: 13 residues. V was clipped by 3 bases and J by 3 bases, with 9 bases between them. Germline CDR1 reads MNHEY; CDR2 reads SMNVEV (reference sequence).